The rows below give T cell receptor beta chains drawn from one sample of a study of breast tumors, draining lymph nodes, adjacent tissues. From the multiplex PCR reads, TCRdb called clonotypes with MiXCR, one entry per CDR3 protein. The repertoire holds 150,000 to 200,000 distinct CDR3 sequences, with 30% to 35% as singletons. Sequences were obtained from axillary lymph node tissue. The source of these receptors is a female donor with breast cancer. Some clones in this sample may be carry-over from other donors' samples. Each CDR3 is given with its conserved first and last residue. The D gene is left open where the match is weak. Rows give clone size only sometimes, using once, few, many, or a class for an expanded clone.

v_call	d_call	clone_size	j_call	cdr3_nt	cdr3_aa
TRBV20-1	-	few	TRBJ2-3	TGCAGTGCTGAAACAGCGGTTAGCACAGATACGCAGTATTTT	CSAETAVSTDTQYF
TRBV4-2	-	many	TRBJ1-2	TGTGCCAGCAGCCAAGAAGTAAGGCGAGCTAACTATGGCTACACCTTC	CASSQEVRRANYGYTF
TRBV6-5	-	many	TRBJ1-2	TGTGCCAGCAGCTTAGCACCTAACTATGGCTACACCTTC	CASSLAPNYGYTF
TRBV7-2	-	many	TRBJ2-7	TGTGCCAGCAGCTTTCAGAATTCCGAGCAGTACTTC	CASSFQNSEQYF
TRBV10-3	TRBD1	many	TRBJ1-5	TGTGCCATCTCCGAGTCCCCGACAGGGTATCAGCCCCAGCATTTT	CAISESPTGYQPQHF
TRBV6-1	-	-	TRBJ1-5	TGTGCCAGCAGCGAAACATGGGGCAATCAGCCCCAGCATTTT	CASSETWGNQPQHF
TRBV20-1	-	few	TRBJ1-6	TGCAGTGCTAGGGCAGAGACCTCACCCCTCCACTTT	CSARAETSPLHF
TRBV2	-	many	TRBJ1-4	TGTGCCAGCCATCTGAGCCTCCTAAACAGAGGAAATGAAAAACTGTTTTTT	CASHLSLLNRGNEKLFF
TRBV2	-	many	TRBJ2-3	TGTGCCAGCGGCCTAGACGCAGATACGCAGTATTTT	CASGLDADTQYF
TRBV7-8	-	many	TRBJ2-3	TGTGCCAGCAGCTTAGTAGTAAAGGGCGATACGCAGTATTTT	CASSLVVKGDTQYF
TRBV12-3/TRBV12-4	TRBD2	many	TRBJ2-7	TGTGCCAGCAGTTTAACCAACCCCGGGAGGGGGTTTTCCTACGAGCAGTACTTC	CASSLTNPGRGFSYEQYF
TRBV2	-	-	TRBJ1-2	TGTGCCAGCAGTGAGGGGATTCCCTATGGCTACACCTTC	CASSEGIPYGYTF
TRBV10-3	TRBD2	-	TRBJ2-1	TGTGCCATCAGTGAGTGGACTAGCGGGATAGCCTACAATGAGCAGTTCTTC	CAISEWTSGIAYNEQFF
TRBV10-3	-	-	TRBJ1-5	TGTGCCATCAGTGGACAGCCCCAGCATTTT	CAISGQPQHF
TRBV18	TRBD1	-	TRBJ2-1	TGTGCCAGCTCGCAAGGACAGGAGTCCTACAATGAGCAGTTCTTC	CASSQGQESYNEQFF
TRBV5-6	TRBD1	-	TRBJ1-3	TGTGCCAGCAGCTTGATGACAGGGTCTTTCTCTGGAAACACCATATATTTT	CASSLMTGSFSGNTIYF
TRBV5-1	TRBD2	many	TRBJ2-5	TGCGCCAGCAGCACCTATGGACTAGCGGGGGGCATGGAGACCCAGTACTTC	CASSTYGLAGGMETQYF
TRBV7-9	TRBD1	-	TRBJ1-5	TGTGCCAGCAGCACGGACAGGGGGCATCAGCCCCAGCATTTT	CASSTDRGHQPQHF
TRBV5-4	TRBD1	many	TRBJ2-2	TGTGCCAGCAGCTTGCGGGGACAGGGTGGATCGGGGGAGCTGTTTTTT	CASSLRGQGGSGELFF
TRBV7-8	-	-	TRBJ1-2	TGTGCCAGCAGCGCAGCTTCCCGGGGGGCTATTAACTATGGCTACACCTTC	CASSAASRGAINYGYTF
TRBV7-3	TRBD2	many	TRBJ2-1	TGTGCCAGCAGCTTAACTGGGCGGGAGGGCCCCTACAATGAGCAGTTCTTC	CASSLTGREGPYNEQFF
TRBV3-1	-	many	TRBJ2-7	TGTGCCAGCAGCCAAGCGCGGGGCTATGAGCAGTACTTC	CASSQARGYEQYF
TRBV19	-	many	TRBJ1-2	TGTGCCAGTGCCCAAATGGGGGATGGCTATGGCTACACCTTC	CASAQMGDGYGYTF
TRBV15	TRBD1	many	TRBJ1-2	TGTGCCACCAGCTACCACTCTTACAGGGGGAACTATGGCTACACCTTC	CATSYHSYRGNYGYTF
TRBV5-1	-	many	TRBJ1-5	TGCGCCAGCAGCCTGGGAACAGCCCGCAATCAGCCCCAGCATTTT	CASSLGTARNQPQHF
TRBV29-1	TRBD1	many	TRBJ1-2	TGCAGCGTTGGACAGGGTAGCGGCTATGGCTACACCTTC	CSVGQGSGYGYTF
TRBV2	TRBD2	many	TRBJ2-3	TGTGCCACGAGGCCCGGGACTAGCGCCGATACGCAGTATTTT	CATRPGTSADTQYF
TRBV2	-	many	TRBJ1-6	TGTGCCAGCAGCCTGCAGGGCATCGATAATTCACCCCTCCACTTT	CASSLQGIDNSPLHF
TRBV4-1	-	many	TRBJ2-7	TGCGCCAGCAGCCAAGTGATTGGGGGGCATCGTTCCTACGAGCAGTACTTC	CASSQVIGGHRSYEQYF
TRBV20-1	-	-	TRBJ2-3	TGCAGTGCTAGGAGGGGTGGCGGGGCCCGACGGGATACGCAGTATTTT	CSARRGGGARRDTQYF
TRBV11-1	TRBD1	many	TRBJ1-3	TGTGCCAGCAGCTACGGGACAGGTGATGGCACCATATATTTT	CASSYGTGDGTIYF
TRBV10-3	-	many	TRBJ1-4	TGTGCCATCAGTGAAGGGGGTGAAAAACTGTTTTTT	CAISEGGEKLFF
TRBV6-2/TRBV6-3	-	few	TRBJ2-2	TGTGCCAGCAGTCCCGGGACAATCACCGGGGAGCTGTTTTTT	CASSPGTITGELFF
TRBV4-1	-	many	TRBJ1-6	TGCGCCAGCAGCCAAGTCCCTGGGAATTCACCCCTCCACTTT	CASSQVPGNSPLHF
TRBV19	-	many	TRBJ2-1	TGTGCCAGTAGTATCACAGGGAGTCCTAATGAGCAGTTCTTC	CASSITGSPNEQFF
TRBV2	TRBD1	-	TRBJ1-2	TGTGCCAGCAGGGGGGAGATAGCGGGACAGGCACATGGCTACACCTTC	CASRGEIAGQAHGYTF
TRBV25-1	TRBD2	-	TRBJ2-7	TGTGCCAGCAGCCTACGGGACCAGCGGGAGGTTGAGGACTACGAGCAGTACTTC	CASSLRDQREVEDYEQYF
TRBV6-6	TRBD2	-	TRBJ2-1	TGTGCCAGCAGCCACTCTCTAGCGGGGACTAAAAATGAGCAGTTCTTC	CASSHSLAGTKNEQFF
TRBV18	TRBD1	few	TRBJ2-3	TGTGCCAGCTCACGGACGACAGGGGGTCTTCGAGATACGCAGTATTTT	CASSRTTGGLRDTQYF
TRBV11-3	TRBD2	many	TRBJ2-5	TGTGCCAGCAGCTCATGGACTAGCGGGGGGCGGGGAGAGACCCAGTACTTC	CASSSWTSGGRGETQYF
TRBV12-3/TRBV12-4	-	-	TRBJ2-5	-	CASSDSEKLFFGSGTQYF
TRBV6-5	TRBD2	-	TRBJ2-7	TGTGCCAGCAGCCCCGGACTAGAAAGGACGGAGAACTTC	CASSPGLERTENF
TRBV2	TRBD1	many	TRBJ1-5	TGTGCCAGCAGTGAAGAGGGGAGGGACAGGGATGCTCCTAGCAATCAGCCCCAGCATTTT	CASSEEGRDRDAPSNQPQHF
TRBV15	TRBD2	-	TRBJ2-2	TGTGCCACCAGCCCGCGGCCGGGGGGTCGGGACACCGGGGAGCTGTTTTTT	CATSPRPGGRDTGELFF
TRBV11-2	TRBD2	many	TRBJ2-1	TGTGCCAGCAGCTCGACTAGCGGTTCTTACAATGAGCAGTTCTTC	CASSSTSGSYNEQFF
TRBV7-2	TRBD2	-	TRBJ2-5	TGTGCCAGCAGTTTAGGGCGGGGGGCCGGGGAGACCCAGCACTTC	CASSLGRGAGETQHF
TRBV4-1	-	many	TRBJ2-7	TGCGCCAGCAGCCAAGTAAAACCACAGGGCCACGAGCAGTACTTC	CASSQVKPQGHEQYF
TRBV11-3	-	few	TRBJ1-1	TGTGCCAGCAGCCTCCACAGGGAGGACACTGAAGCTTTCTTT	CASSLHREDTEAFF